This T cell receptor (beta chain) was sequenced for a study of blood T cells in healthy people across ages. A second PCR of roughly 7 to 11 cycles used a sample-barcoded 5' primer and a J-beta primer mix. TCRdb itself ran the 5' RACE reads through MiXCR, one entry per CDR3 protein. The sample holds roughly 1 million distinct CDR3 sequences; around 25% are singletons and the top ten take 0.75%. This clonotype appeared a single time. The V gene's germline CDR1 is MGHRA and CDR2 YSYEKL. V lost 4 bases to trimming and J lost 0 bases, with 18 bases between them. CDR3 length equals 17 residues. The same data also contributed to another study, on T cells of mothers and their children. That source adds: Samples were provided by three healthy Caucasian mothers and their six children. Mother-child pairs who were related displayed a slightly higher overlap than unrelated pairs, a difference that was non-significant.

Sequenced input: blood. V is TRBV4-1 and J is TRBJ1-2; D might be TRBD1 (5 bases). The TCR originated in a girl aged 2-9 years in good health. CDR3 in DNA: TGCGCCAGCAGCCTCGCCTTGACAGACACACCTAACTATGGCTACACCTTC. Residues: CASSLALTDTPNYGYTF.